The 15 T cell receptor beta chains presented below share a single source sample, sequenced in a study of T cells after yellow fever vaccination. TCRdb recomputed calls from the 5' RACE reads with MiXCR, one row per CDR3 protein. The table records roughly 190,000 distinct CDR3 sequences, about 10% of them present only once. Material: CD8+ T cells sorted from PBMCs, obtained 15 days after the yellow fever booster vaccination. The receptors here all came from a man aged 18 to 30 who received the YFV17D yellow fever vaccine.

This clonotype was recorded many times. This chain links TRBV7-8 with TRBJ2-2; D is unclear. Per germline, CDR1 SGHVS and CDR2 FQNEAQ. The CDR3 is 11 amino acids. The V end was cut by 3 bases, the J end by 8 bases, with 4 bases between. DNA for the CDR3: TGTGCCAGCAGCTTCCGGGGGGAGCTGTTTTTT. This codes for CASSFRGELFF.

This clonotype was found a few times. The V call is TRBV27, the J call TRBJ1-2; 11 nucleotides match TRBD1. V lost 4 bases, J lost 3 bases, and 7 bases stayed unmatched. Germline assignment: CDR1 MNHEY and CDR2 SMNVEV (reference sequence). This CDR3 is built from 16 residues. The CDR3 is CASSSQGQGAYYGYTF. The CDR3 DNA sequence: TGTGCCAGCAGTTCCCAAGGACAGGGGGCTTACTATGGCTACACCTTC.

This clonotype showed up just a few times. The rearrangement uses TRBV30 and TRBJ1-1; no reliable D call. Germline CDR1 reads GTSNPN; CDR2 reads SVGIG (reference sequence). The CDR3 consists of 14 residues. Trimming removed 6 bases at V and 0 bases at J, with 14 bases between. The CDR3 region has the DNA TGTGCCTGCGTCCTTCGTATCATGAACACTGAAGCTTTCTTT. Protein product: CACVLRIMNTEAFF.

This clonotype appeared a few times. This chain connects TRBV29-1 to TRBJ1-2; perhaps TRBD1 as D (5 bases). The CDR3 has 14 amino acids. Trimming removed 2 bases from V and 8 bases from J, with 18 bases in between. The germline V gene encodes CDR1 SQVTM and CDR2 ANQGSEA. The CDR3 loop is CSVERAGAGLGYTF. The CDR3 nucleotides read TGCAGCGTTGAAAGGGCGGGAGCGGGACTGGGCTACACCTTC.

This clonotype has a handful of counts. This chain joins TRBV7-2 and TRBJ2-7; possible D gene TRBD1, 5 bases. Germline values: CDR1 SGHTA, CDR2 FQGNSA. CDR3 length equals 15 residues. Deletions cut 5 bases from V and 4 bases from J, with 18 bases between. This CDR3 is CASSPYPQGSYEQYF. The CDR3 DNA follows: TGTGCCAGCAGCCCCTACCCGCAGGGTTCTTACGAGCAGTACTTC. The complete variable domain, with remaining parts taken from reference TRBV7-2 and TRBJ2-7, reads GAGVSQSPSNKVTEKGKDVELRCDPISGHTALYWYRQSLGQGLEFLIYFQGNSAPDKSGLPSDRFSAERTGGSVSTLTIQRTQQEDSAVYLCASSPYPQGSYEQYFGPGTRLTVT.

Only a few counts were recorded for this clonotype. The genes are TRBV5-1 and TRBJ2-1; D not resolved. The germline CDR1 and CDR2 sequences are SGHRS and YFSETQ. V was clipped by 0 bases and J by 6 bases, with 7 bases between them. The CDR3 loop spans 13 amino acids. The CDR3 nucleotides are TGCGCCAGCAGCTTGGCCGCGATCAATGAGCAGTTCTTC. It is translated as CASSLAAINEQFF.

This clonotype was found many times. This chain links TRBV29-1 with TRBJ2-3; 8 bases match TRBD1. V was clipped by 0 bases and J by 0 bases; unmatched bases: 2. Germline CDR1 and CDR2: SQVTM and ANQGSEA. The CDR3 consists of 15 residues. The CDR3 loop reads CSVEEDRESTDTQYF. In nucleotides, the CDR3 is TGCAGCGTTGAAGAGGACAGGGAAAGCACAGATACGCAGTATTTT.

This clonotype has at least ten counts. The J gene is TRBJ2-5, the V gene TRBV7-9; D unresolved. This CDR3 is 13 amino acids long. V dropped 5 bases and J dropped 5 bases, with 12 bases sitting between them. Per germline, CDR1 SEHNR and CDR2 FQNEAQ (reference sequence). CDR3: CASSPDIEETQYF. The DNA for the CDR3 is TGTGCCAGCAGCCCGGATATAGAGGAGACCCAGTACTTC.

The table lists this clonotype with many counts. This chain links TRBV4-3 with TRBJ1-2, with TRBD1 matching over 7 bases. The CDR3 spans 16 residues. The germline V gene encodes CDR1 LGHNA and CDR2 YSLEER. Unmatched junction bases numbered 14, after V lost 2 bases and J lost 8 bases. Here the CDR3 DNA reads TGCGCCAGCAGCCAAAGATGGGGACAGTTCCCGGGAGGCTACACCTTC. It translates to CASSQRWGQFPGGYTF.

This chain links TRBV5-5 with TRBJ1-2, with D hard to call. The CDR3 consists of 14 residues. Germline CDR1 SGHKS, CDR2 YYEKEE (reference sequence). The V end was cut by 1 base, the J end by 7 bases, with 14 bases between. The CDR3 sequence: CASSLPSLGSGYTF. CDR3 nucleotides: TGTGCCAGCAGCTTGCCTAGTTTAGGGTCTGGCTACACCTTC.

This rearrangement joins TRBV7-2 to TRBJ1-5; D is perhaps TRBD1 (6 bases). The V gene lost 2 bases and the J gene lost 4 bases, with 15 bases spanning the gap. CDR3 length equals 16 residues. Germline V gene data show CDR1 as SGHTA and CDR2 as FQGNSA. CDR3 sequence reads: CASSLHGGAANQPQHF. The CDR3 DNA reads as TGTGCCAGCAGCTTACACGGGGGGGCCGCAAATCAGCCCCAGCATTTT.

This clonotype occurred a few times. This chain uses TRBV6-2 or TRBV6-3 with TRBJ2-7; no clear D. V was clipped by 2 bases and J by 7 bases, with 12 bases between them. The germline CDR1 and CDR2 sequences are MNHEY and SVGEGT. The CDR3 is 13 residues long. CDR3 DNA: TGTGCCAGCAGTTACATCCGGCGAGAAGAGCAGTACTTC. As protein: CASSYIRREEQYF.

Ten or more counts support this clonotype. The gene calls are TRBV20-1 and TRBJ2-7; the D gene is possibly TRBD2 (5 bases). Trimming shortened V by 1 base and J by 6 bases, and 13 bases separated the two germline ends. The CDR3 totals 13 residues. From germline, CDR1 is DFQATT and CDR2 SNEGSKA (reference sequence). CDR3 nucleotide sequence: TGCAGTGCTAGAGGCGGTGGGGAGTCCGAGCAGTACGTC. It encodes CSARGGGESEQYV.

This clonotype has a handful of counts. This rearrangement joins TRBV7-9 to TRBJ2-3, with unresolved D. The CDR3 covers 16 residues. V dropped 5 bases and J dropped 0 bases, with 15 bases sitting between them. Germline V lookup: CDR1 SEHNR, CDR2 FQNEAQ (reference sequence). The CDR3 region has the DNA TGTGCCAGCAGCCCAGTGGGATCGGCTAGCACAGATACGCAGTATTTT. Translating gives CASSPVGSASTDTQYF.

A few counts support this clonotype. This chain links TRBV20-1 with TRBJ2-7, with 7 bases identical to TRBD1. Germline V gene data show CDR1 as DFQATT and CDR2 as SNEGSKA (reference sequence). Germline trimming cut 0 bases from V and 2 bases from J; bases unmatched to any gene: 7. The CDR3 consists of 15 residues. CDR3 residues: CSARDLAGGTYEQYF. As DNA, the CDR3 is TGCAGTGCTAGAGATCTGGCAGGGGGTACCTACGAGCAGTACTTC.